This passage covers 20 T cell receptor beta chains from one sample sequenced in a study of shared clonotypes between healthy human individuals. TCRdb's table, derived via immunoSEQ multiplex PCR, lists solely in-frame clones and lacks some. The repertoire holds millions of clones, with more than 90% as singletons. Sequencing was performed on naive CD4+ T cells sorted from blood. The subset here: CD45RA+ positively selected. Receptor source: a man aged 18 to 30 in good health.

The chain combines TRBV25-1 with TRBJ1-2; D gene unclear. Trimming took 1 base from V and 4 from J, leaving 4 bases between them. The CDR3 is 12 residues long. Germline assignment: CDR1 MGHDK and CDR2 SYGVNS. The CDR3 nucleotides are TGTGCCAGCAGTGAATGGAGCTATGGCTACACCTTC. Its protein is CASSEWSYGYTF.

The chain employs TRBV9 and TRBJ2-1, with unresolved D. The CDR3 covers 13 residues. Germline V lookup: CDR1 SGDLS, CDR2 YYNGEE. V was clipped by 4 bases and J by 4 bases, with 9 bases between them. The CDR3 protein is CASSPASYNEQFF. CDR3 coding DNA: TGTGCCAGCAGCCCGGCGTCATACAATGAGCAGTTCTTC.

This chain connects TRBV6-6 to TRBJ2-5; no firm D call. Trimming stripped 2 bases from V and 3 bases from J, with 7 bases between. Germline loops: CDR1 MNHNY, CDR2 SVGAGI (reference sequence). This CDR3 spans 13 amino acids. For the CDR3, the DNA is TGTGCCAGCAGTTACGGAGAGAAAGAGACCCAGTACTTC. Translated, it gives CASSYGEKETQYF.

The chain joins TRBV5-1 to TRBJ1-5; D is ambiguous. Germline V gives CDR1 SGHRS, CDR2 YFSETQ. V was shortened by 0 bases and J by 6 bases, with 10 bases between the two germline ends. The CDR3 is made up of 14 amino acids. CDR3 loop: CASSLDGSRQPQHF. The CDR3 DNA follows: TGCGCCAGCAGCTTGGACGGCTCCCGTCAGCCCCAGCATTTT.

This clone has a single count. V usage is TRBV4-1 and J usage is TRBJ2-5; TRBD2 agrees at 9 bases. CDR3 length: 16 amino acids. After removal of 4 bases from V and 7 bases from J, the junction contained 13 bases not matched to a gene. Germline values: CDR1 MGHRA, CDR2 YSYEKL. The CDR3 DNA is TGCGCCAGCAGCCTTTCGACTAGCGGCACCCCGGGGACCCAGTACTTC. This codes for CASSLSTSGTPGTQYF.

J is TRBJ2-1 and V is TRBV6-6, with a tentative D call TRBD1 (6 bases). Between the trimmed V and J ends, which lost 8 bases and 5 bases, there was a span of 16 bases. This CDR3 has 14 residues. CDR1 is MNHNY, CDR2 SVGAGI, per germline (reference sequence). The CDR3 region has the DNA TGTGCCAGCGCCCAGACAGGAACTCACAATGAGCAGTTCTTC. It is translated as CASAQTGTHNEQFF.

Details on this clone: Distinct nucleotide sequences in the sample also encode this CDR3. CDR3 sequence: CASSLGRYQETQYF. The CDR3 coding sequence is TGTGCCAGCAGCTTGGGGCGGTACCAAGAGACCCAGTACTTC. The V call is TRBV7-2, the J call TRBJ2-5; a weak D match, TRBD1 (5 bases). Germline V CDR1 and CDR2: SGHTA, FQGNSA. V lost 3 bases to trimming and J lost 0 bases, with 8 bases between them. The CDR3 contains 14 residues.

The chain links TRBV21-1 to TRBJ2-7; the DNA was not used to check the table's D call, TRBD2. TRBV21-1 is described as a pseudogene. The length of the CDR3 is 15 residues. CDR3 sequence reads: CASSKDLAEAYEQYF. The CDR3 DNA reads TGTGCCAGCAGCAAAGATCTAGCGGAGGCATACGAGCAGTACTTC.

The chain employs TRBV7-9 and TRBJ1-3; D is perhaps TRBD1 (6 bases). Germline-derived CDR1 and CDR2 are SEHNR and FQNEAQ (reference sequence). With 6 bases removed from V and 0 bases from J, the gap between germline ends came to 12 bases. The CDR3 runs 15 residues. The CDR3 loop is CASRPTGTSGNTIYF. CDR3 nucleotide sequence: TGTGCCAGCAGGCCCACAGGGACCTCTGGAAACACCATATATTTT.

On this clone: This CDR3 is also generated by other DNA sequences in the sample. This chain uses TRBV6-1 with TRBJ1-5; no definite D call. The germline V and J ends were trimmed by 6 bases and 1 base, with 4 bases remaining between them. This CDR3 has 12 amino acids. The V gene's germline CDR1 is MNHNS and CDR2 SASEGT. CDR3 sequence (DNA): TGTGCCAGCAGGTCGAGCAATCAGCCCCAGCATTTT. Its protein is CASRSSNQPQHF.

The chain combines TRBV4-1 with TRBJ2-1; D possibly matches TRBD1 or TRBD2 (5 bases each). Germline lookup yields CDR1 MGHRA and CDR2 YSYEKL. The CDR3 covers 14 residues. V was shortened by 1 base and J by 8 bases, with 12 bases between the two germline ends. This chain's CDR3 is CASSQGLGRDEQFF. In nucleotides, the CDR3 is TGCGCCAGCAGCCAAGGACTGGGGCGGGATGAGCAGTTCTTC.

The V and J genes are TRBV19 and TRBJ1-1; TRBD1 might be the D (5 bases). Germline V gene lookup returns CDR1 LNHDA and CDR2 SQIVND (reference sequence). The CDR3 consists of 14 residues. The germline V and J ends were trimmed by 8 bases and 0 bases, with 13 bases remaining between them. CDR3 amino acids: CASRLGALNTEAFF. CDR3 bases: TGTGCCAGTCGGTTAGGGGCGTTGAACACTGAAGCTTTCTTT.

The CDR3, as DNA: TGTGCCAGCAGCGCGGGTGGAGATACGCAGTATTTT. Protein sequence: CASSAGGDTQYF. The chain uses TRBV13 and TRBJ2-3, with D possibly being TRBD2 (5 bases). Trimming cost V 5 bases and J 5 bases, with 8 bases left between them. Per germline, CDR1 PRHDT and CDR2 FYEKMQ (reference sequence). This CDR3 region has 12 residues.

This clone was found once. J is TRBJ2-7 and V is TRBV5-1; 9 positions agree with TRBD1. From germline, CDR1 is SGHRS and CDR2 YFSETQ. The CDR3 spans 15 residues. Trimming at V came to 4 bases and at J to 3 bases, leaving 8 bases not matched to a gene. CDR3 amino acids: CASSVGTGRFYEQYF. CDR3 DNA: TGCGCCAGCAGCGTTGGGACAGGGCGCTTCTACGAGCAGTACTTC.

This chain uses TRBV27 with TRBJ2-2, with a tentative D call TRBD2 (5 bases). Trimming removed 0 bases at V and 4 bases at J, with 12 bases between. This CDR3 has 16 residues. CDR1 MNHEY and CDR2 SMNVEV come from the germline V gene (reference sequence). The CDR3 spells CASSLSPGVSTGELFF. Written as DNA, the CDR3 is TGTGCCAGCAGTTTATCCCCCGGGGTAAGCACCGGGGAGCTGTTTTTT.

To note about this clone: Other DNA sequences in this specimen translate into the identical CDR3. The V and J genes are TRBV10-3 and TRBJ2-7, with 7 nucleotides matching TRBD1. This CDR3 spans 15 amino acids. CDR1 ENHRY and CDR2 SYGVKD come from the germline V gene. The V segment lost 0 bases and the J segment 2 bases; nucleotides outside the gene matches: 4. CDR3 in DNA: TGTGCCATCAGTGAGTCCAGACAGGGAACCTACGAGCAGTACTTC. Translated, it gives CAISESRQGTYEQYF.

This clone was counted a single time. The rearrangement links TRBV5-1 to TRBJ1-2; D uncertain. V was clipped by 0 bases and J by 5 bases, with 14 bases between them. Germline CDR1 and CDR2: SGHRS and YFSETQ. This CDR3 is 15 amino acids long. DNA for the CDR3: TGCGCCAGCAGCTTGGACGGGCGGGGAGAGTATGGCTACACCTTC. The encoded protein is CASSLDGRGEYGYTF.

The CDR3 here is CASSPRTVGNSPLHF. CDR3 DNA: TGCGCCAGCAGCCCAAGGACAGTTGGCAATTCACCCCTCCACTTT. V usage is TRBV5-1 and J usage is TRBJ1-6, with D possibly matching TRBD1 (6 bases). Germline CDR1 is SGHRS and CDR2 is YFSETQ. This CDR3 is built from 15 residues. Trimming left V 4 bases short and J 7 bases short, with 15 bases between.

The chain uses TRBV19 and TRBJ1-2, with 9 positions matching TRBD1. The CDR3 is 15 amino acids. The J segment lost 2 bases and the V segment lost 10 bases, leaving 11 bases of the junction unmatched. The V gene's germline CDR1 is LNHDA and CDR2 SQIVND (reference sequence). CDR3: CATFDRGGINYGYTF. CDR3 bases: TGTGCCACCTTCGACAGGGGGGGCATAAACTATGGCTACACCTTC. The whole variable domain, filled in from reference TRBV19 and TRBJ1-2, reads DGGITQSPKYLFRKEGQNVTLSCEQNLNHDAMYWYRQDPGQGLRLIYYSQIVNDFQKGDIAEGYSVSREKKESFPLTVTSAQKNPTAFYLCATFDRGGINYGYTFGSGTRLTVV.

Only one count was recorded for this clone. This CDR3 is also generated by other DNA sequences in the sample. The chain employs TRBV15 and TRBJ2-7; 9 bases match TRBD1. Germline CDR1 is LNHNV and CDR2 is YYDKDF (reference sequence). The CDR3 loop spans 15 amino acids. After removal of 3 bases from V and 6 bases from J, the junction contained 9 bases not matched to a gene. The chain's CDR3 is CATSRGLQGAGEQYF. The CDR3 DNA reads as TGTGCCACCAGCAGGGGCCTACAGGGGGCAGGCGAGCAGTACTTC. Full variable domain (outside the CDR3, taken from reference TRBV15 and TRBJ2-7): DAMVIQNPRYQVTQFGKPVTLSCSQTLNHNVMYWYQQKSSQAPKLLFHYYDKDFNNEADTPDNFQSRRPNTSFCFLDIRSPGLGDTAMYLCATSRGLQGAGEQYFGPGTRLTVT.